These 16 T cell receptor beta chains share one sample of origin, sequenced in a study of blood T cell repertoires in COVID-19. Measured with immunoSEQ multiplex PCR; TCRdb has only the in-frame clones, and not every one. The repertoire consists of about 220,000 clones, with 80% to 85% occurring once and the leading ten covering roughly 5.1%. Sequenced: peripheral blood. The source of these receptors is a woman in her 70s with COVID-19, enrolled during active disease.

The rearrangement links TRBV2 to TRBJ1-6; possible D gene TRBD1, 6 bases. V was trimmed by 2 bases and J by 8 bases, leaving 16 bases between them. The length of the CDR3 is 16 residues. Germline V gives CDR1 SNHLY, CDR2 FYNNEI. CDR3 coding DNA: TGTGCCAGCAGTGAACGGGCAGGGGAATTTTATTCACCCCTCCACTTT. Residues: CASSERAGEFYSPLHF. Supplemented by reference TRBV2 and TRBJ1-6, the full variable domain reads EPEVTQTPSHQVTQMGQEVILRCVPISNHLYFYWYRQILGQKVEFLVSFYNNEISEKSEIFDDQFSVERPDGSNFTLKIRSTKLEDSAMYFCASSERAGEFYSPLHFGNGTRLTVT.

This clone was detected ten times or more. V usage is TRBV12-5 and J usage is TRBJ2-1; possibly TRBD2 for D (6 bases). Per germline, CDR1 LGHNT and CDR2 FRNRAP. The germline V and J ends were trimmed by 1 base and 9 bases, with 7 bases remaining between them. The CDR3 runs to 12 residues. The CDR3 DNA sequence: TGTGCTAGTGGTTTGGGGAGGGGTGAGCAGTTCTTC. It codes for CASGLGRGEQFF. The whole variable domain, remainder taken from reference TRBV12-5 and TRBJ2-1, is DARVTQTPRHKVTEMGQEVTMRCQPILGHNTVFWYRQTMMQGLELLAYFRNRAPLDDSGMPKDRFSAEMPDATLATLKIQPSEPRDSAVYFCASGLGRGEQFFGPGTRLTVL.

The CDR3 here is CSVEEGHYSYNEQFF. The CDR3 DNA reads TGCAGCGTTGAAGAGGGACATTACTCCTACAATGAGCAGTTCTTC. The gene calls are TRBV29-1 and TRBJ2-1; D possibly corresponds to TRBD1 (6 bases). Trimming stripped 0 bases from V and 0 bases from J, with 9 bases between. The CDR3 totals 15 residues. Germline V gene lookup returns CDR1 SQVTM and CDR2 ANQGSEA.

This sequence joins TRBV7-2 and TRBJ2-1; 10 nucleotides match TRBD2. Unmatched junction bases numbered 6, after V lost 0 bases and J lost 7 bases. This CDR3 spans 16 amino acids. CDR1 is SGHTA, CDR2 FQGNSA, per germline. CDR3 DNA: TGTGCCAGCAGCTTAGCTCCGGGACTAGCGAGGAATGAGCAGTTCTTC. Translating gives CASSLAPGLARNEQFF.

This chain links TRBV7-9 with TRBJ1-1; 7 bases are shared with TRBD1. The CDR3 runs 14 residues. V gave up 4 bases and J gave up 1 base; unmatched junction bases: 3. Germline V gene lookup returns CDR1 SEHNR and CDR2 FQNEAQ (reference sequence). The CDR3: CASSSTGTNTEAFF. The CDR3 DNA reads as TGTGCCAGCAGCTCGACAGGGACGAACACTGAAGCTTTCTTT.

The V gene is TRBV29-1, the J gene TRBJ2-1, with 12 bases matching TRBD2. Germline V gene data show CDR1 as SQVTM and CDR2 as ANQGSEA. The CDR3 covers 15 residues. V lost 6 bases and J lost 9; bases outside the gene matches: 12. The CDR3 nucleotides are TGCAGCGTCAGACTAGCGGGAGTGATTGTGGGTGAGCAGTTCTTC. It translates to CSVRLAGVIVGEQFF.

The chain links TRBV7-2 to TRBJ2-3; D uncertain. The CDR3 is 14 amino acids. Germline values: CDR1 SGHTA, CDR2 FQGNSA. V shed 5 bases and J shed 0 bases, with 9 bases lying between them. CDR3 loop: CASSLRLSTDTQYF. The CDR3 DNA is TGTGCCAGCAGCCTACGACTTAGCACAGATACGCAGTATTTT.

The chain couples TRBV28 to TRBJ2-3, with 12 bases lining up with TRBD2. Germline lookup yields CDR1 MDHEN and CDR2 SYDVKM. The CDR3 has 14 amino acids. Trimming at V came to 2 bases and at J to 9 bases, leaving 3 bases not matched to a gene. CDR3 sequence: CASSLPGLAGTQYF. Here the CDR3 DNA reads TGTGCCAGCAGTTTACCTGGACTAGCGGGAACGCAGTATTTT.

V and J are TRBV18 and TRBJ2-7; D remains unclear. The CDR3 runs to 14 residues. The germline CDR1 and CDR2 sequences are KGHSH and LQKENI. Trimming cost V 0 bases and J 3 bases, with 9 bases left between them. CDR3 residues: CASSPPPNRYEQYF. The CDR3 DNA is TGTGCCAGCTCACCACCTCCTAACCGCTACGAGCAGTACTTC.

This chain joins TRBV28 and TRBJ1-2; D gene unclear. CDR1 is MDHEN and CDR2 is SYDVKM in the germline V gene. With 5 bases removed from V and 7 bases from J, the gap between germline ends came to 14 bases. The CDR3 is 13 amino acids. CDR3 amino acids: CASSLAGLGGYTF. The CDR3 DNA sequence: TGTGCCAGCAGTCTAGCCGGGTTGGGTGGCTACACCTTC.

V gene TRBV28 combines with J gene TRBJ1-5; D gene unclear. Trimming left V 5 bases short and J 2 bases short, with 13 bases between. Germline CDR1 reads MDHEN; CDR2 reads SYDVKM. The CDR3 is 15 amino acids. The CDR3 is CASSQAGSGNQPQHF. In nucleotides, the CDR3 is TGTGCCAGCAGTCAAGCAGGTTCAGGCAATCAGCCCCAGCATTTT.

The rearrangement links TRBV15 to TRBJ2-3; 9 bases map to TRBD2. Trimming cost V 3 bases and J 2 bases; bases outside gene matches: 6. Germline CDR1 and CDR2: LNHNV and YYDKDF (reference sequence). This CDR3 has 16 amino acids. CDR3 coding DNA: TGTGCCACCAGCAGGAACCTAGCGGGACTCACAGATACGCAGTATTTT. Protein: CATSRNLAGLTDTQYF.

V and J are TRBV6-5 and TRBJ2-7, with D unclear. This CDR3 is 15 amino acids long. Trimming stripped 0 bases from V and 6 bases from J, with 15 bases between. Germline assignment: CDR1 MNHEY and CDR2 SVGAGI. CDR3 protein: CASSYSYNSWSEQYF. In DNA form, the CDR3 reads TGTGCCAGCAGTTACTCGTATAATAGCTGGAGCGAGCAGTACTTC.

This sequence joins TRBV5-4 and TRBJ2-2; no firm D call. This CDR3 comprises 11 residues. CDR1 SGHNT and CDR2 YYREEE come from the germline V gene (reference sequence). The ends were cut back, 1 base at V and 8 bases at J, with 3 bases in the middle. CDR3 protein: CASSLSGELFF. The CDR3, as DNA: TGTGCCAGCAGCTTGTCAGGGGAGCTGTTTTTT.

V and J are TRBV7-9 and TRBJ2-1, with D possibly being TRBD2 (5 bases). V was cut by 3 bases and J by 10 bases, with 19 bases left in between. CDR3 length: 15 residues. Looked up from germline, CDR1 is SEHNR and CDR2 is FQNEAQ (reference sequence). DNA of the CDR3: TGTGCCAGCAGCTTTCCAGCGGTAACCCCTGGGGAGCAGTTCTTC. Translation gives CASSFPAVTPGEQFF.

This clone was seen a single time. The V gene is TRBV6-5, the J gene TRBJ2-2; 11 bases agree with TRBD1. This CDR3 has 14 amino acids. Germline values: CDR1 MNHEY, CDR2 SVGAGI. J lost 4 bases, V lost 7 bases, and 2 bases had no gene match. The CDR3 reads CASTGTGGTGELFF. The CDR3 DNA follows: TGTGCCAGCACCGGGACAGGGGGCACCGGGGAGCTGTTTTTT.